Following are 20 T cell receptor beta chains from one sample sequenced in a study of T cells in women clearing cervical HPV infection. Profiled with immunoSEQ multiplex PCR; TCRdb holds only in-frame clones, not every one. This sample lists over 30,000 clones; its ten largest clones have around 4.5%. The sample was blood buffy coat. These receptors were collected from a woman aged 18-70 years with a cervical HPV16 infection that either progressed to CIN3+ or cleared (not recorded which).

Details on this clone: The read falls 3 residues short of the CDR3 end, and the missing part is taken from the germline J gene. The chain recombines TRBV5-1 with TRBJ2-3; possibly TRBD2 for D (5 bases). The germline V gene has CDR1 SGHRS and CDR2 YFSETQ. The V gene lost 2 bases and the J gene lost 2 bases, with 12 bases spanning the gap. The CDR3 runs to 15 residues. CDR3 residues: CASSFERINTDTQYF. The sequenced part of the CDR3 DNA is TGCGCCAGCAGCTTTGAGCGGATAAACACAGATACG.

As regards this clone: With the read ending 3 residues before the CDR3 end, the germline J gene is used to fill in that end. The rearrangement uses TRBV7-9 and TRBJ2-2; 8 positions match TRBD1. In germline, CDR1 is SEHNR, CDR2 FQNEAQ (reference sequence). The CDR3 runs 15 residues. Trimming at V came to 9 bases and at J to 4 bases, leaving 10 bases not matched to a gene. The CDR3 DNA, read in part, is TGTGCCAGTTATCCGGGACAGGTTATCACCGGGGAG. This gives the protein CASYPGQVITGE. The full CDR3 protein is CASYPGQVITGELFF.

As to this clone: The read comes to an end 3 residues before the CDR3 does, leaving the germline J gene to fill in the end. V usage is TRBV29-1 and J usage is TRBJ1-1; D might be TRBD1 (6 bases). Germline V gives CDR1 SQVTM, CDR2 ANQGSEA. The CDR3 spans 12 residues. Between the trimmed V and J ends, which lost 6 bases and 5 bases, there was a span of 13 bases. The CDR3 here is CSVGAQGTEAFF. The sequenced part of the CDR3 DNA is TGCAGCGTGGGGGCCCAGGGAACTGAA. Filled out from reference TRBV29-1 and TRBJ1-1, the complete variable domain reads SAVISQKPSRDICQRGTSLTIQCQVDSQVTMMFWYRQQPGQSLTLIATANQGSEATYESGFVIDKFPISRPNLTFSTLTVSNMSPEDSSIYLCSVGAQGTEAFFGQGTRLTVV.

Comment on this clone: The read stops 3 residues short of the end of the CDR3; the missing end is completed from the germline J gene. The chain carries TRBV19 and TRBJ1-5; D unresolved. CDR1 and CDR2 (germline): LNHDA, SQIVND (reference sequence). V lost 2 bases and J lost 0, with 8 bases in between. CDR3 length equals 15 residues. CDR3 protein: CASSIPLDSNQPQHF. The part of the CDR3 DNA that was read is TGTGCCAGTAGTATACCTCTAGATAGCAATCAGCCC.

The DNA read from the CDR3 is TGTGCCAGCAGCGCCCGGAAGACAGGGCGGGAGACC. As protein: CASSARKTGRET. The CDR3 in its entirety is CASSARKTGRETQYF. This chain connects TRBV7-8 to TRBJ2-5; 7 bases match TRBD1. With the read ending 3 residues before the CDR3 end, the germline J gene is used to fill in that end. The germline V gene encodes CDR1 SGHVS and CDR2 FQNEAQ. The CDR3 runs 15 residues. V lost 5 bases and J lost 5; bases outside the gene matches: 11.

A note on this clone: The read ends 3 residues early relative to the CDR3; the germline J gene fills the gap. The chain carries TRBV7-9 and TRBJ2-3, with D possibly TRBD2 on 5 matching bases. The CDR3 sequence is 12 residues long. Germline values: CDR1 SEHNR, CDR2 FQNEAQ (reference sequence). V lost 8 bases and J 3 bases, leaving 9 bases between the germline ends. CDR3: CASVRGTDTQYF. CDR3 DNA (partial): TGTGCCAGCGTACGGGGTACAGATACG. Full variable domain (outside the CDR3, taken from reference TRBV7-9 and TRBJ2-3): DTGVSQNPRHKITKRGQNVTFRCDPISEHNRLYWYRQTLGQGPEFLTYFQNEAQLEKSRLLSDRFSAERPKGSFSTLEIQRTEQGDSAMYLCASVRGTDTQYFGPGTRLTVL.

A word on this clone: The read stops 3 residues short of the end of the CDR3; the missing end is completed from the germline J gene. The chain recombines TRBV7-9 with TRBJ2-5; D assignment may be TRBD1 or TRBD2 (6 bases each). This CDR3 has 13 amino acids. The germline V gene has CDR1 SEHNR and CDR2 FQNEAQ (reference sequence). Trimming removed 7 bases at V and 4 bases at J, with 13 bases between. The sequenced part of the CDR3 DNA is TGTGCCAGCATCGACAGGAGGGGAGAGACC. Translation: CASIDRRGET. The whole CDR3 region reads CASIDRRGETQYF.

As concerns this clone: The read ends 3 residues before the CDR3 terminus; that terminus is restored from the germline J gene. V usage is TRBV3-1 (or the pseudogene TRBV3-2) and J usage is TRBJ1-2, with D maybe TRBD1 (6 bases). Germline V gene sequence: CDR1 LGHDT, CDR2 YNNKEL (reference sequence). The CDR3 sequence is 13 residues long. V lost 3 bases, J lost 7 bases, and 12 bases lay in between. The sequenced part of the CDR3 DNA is TGTGCCAGCAGCCACGACAGGACCTTTGGC. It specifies CASSHDRTFG. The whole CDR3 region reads CASSHDRTFGYTF.

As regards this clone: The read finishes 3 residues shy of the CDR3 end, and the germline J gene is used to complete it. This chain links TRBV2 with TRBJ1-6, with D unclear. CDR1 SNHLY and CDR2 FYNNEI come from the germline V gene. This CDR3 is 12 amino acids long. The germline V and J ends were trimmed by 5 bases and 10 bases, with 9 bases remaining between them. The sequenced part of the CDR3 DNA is TGTGCCAGCAGTCGACTTGAATCACCC. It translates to CASSRLESP. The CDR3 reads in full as CASSRLESPLHF.

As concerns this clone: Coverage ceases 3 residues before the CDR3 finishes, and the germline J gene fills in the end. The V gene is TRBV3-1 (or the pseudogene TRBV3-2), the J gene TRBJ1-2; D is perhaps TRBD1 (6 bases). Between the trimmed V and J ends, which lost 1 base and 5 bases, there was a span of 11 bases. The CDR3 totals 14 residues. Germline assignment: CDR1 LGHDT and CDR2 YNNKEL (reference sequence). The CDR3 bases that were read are TGTGCCAGCAGCCAAGCAGGGGACCGGTATGGC. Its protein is CASSQAGDRYG. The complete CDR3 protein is CASSQAGDRYGYTF.

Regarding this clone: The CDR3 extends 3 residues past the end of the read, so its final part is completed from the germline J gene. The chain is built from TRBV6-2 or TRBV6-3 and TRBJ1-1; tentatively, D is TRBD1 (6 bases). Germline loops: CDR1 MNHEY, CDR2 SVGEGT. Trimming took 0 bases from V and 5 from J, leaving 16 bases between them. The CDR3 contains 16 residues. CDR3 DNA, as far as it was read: TGTGCCAGCAGTTACTCCCCGGCGGGGGGCGGAACTGAA. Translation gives CASSYSPAGGGTE. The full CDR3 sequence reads CASSYSPAGGGTEAFF.

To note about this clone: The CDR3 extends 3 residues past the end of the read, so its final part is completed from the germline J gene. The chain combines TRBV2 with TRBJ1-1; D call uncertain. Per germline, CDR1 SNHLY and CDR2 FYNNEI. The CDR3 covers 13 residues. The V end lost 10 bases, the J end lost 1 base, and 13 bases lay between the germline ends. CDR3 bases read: TGTGCCACCCACCTCAGGAAGAACACTGAA. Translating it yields CATHLRKNTE. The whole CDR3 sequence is CATHLRKNTEAFF. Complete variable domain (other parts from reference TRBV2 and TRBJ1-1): EPEVTQTPSHQVTQMGQEVILRCVPISNHLYFYWYRQILGQKVEFLVSFYNNEISEKSEIFDDQFSVERPDGSNFTLKIRSTKLEDSAMYFCATHLRKNTEAFFGQGTRLTVV.

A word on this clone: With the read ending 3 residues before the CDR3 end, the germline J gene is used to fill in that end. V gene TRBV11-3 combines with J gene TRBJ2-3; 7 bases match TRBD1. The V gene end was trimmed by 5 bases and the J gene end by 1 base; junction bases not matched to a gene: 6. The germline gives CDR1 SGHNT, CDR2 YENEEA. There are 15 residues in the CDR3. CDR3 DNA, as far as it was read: TGTGCCAGCAGCCCTCGGGACAGTCGCACAGATACG. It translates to CASSPRDSRTDT. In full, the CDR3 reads CASSPRDSRTDTQYF.

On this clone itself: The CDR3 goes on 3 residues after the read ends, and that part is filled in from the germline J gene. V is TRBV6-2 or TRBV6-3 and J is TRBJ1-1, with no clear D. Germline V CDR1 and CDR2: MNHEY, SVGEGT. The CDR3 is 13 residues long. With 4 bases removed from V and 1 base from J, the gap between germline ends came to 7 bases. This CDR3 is CASSSLWNTEAFF. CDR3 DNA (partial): TGTGCCAGCAGTTCCTTATGGAACACTGAA.

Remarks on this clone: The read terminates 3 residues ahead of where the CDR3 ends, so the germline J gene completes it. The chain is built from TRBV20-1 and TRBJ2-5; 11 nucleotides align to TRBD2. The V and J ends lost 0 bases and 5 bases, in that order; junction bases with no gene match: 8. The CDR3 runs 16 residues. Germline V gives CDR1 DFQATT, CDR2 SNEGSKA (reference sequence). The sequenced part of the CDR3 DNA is TGCAGTGCTAGAGATCGGTCTAGCGGGGGGATTGAGACC. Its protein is CSARDRSSGGIET. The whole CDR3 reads CSARDRSSGGIETQYF.

The CDR3 is CASSLVDRGPPFTEAFF. The sequenced CDR3 bases are TGCGCCAGCAGCTTGGTGGACAGGGGGCCCCCCTTCACTGAA. The chain is built from TRBV5-1 and TRBJ1-1; 11 bases align to TRBD1. Coverage ceases 3 residues before the CDR3 finishes, and the germline J gene fills in the end. The CDR3 contains 17 residues. The germline V gene has CDR1 SGHRS and CDR2 YFSETQ. Unmatched junction bases numbered 8, after V lost 0 bases and J lost 4 bases. Complete variable domain (other parts from reference TRBV5-1 and TRBJ1-1): KAGVTQTPRYLIKTRGQQVTLSCSPISGHRSVSWYQQTPGQGLQFLFEYFSETQRNKGNFPGRFSGRQFSNSRSEMNVSTLELGDSALYLCASSLVDRGPPFTEAFFGQGTRLTVV.

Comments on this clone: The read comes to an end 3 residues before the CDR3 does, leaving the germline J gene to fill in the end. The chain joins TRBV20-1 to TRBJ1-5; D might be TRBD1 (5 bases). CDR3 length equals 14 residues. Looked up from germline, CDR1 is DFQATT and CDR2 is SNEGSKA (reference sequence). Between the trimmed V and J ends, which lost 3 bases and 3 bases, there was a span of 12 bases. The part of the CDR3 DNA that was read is TGCAGTGCTAGGCCGGGGGGATACAATCAGCCC. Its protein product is CSARPGGYNQP. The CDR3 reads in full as CSARPGGYNQPQHF.

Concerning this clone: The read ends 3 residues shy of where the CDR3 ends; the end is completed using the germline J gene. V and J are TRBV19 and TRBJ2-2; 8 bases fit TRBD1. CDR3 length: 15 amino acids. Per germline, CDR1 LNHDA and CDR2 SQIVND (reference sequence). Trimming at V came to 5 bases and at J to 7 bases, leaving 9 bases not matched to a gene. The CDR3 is CASSSGGASIGELFF. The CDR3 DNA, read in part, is TGTGCCAGTAGTTCAGGGGGCGCTTCAATCGGGGAG.

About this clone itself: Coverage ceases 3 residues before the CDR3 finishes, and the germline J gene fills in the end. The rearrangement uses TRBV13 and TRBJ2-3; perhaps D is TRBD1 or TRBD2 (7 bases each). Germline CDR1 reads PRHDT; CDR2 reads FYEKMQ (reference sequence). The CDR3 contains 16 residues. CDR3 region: CASSSAGMGGTAAQYF. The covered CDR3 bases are TGTGCCAGCAGCTCAGCAGGGATGGGAGGGACAGCTGCG.

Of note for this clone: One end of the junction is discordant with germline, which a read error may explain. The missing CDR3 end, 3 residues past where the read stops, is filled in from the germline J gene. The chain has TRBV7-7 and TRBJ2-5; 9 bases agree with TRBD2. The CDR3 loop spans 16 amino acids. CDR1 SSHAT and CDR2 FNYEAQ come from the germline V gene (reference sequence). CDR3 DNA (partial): TGTGCTAGCAGCTTGTTTAGCGGGGGCCTCCAAGAGACC. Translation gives CASSLFSGGLQET. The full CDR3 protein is CASSLFSGGLQETQYF.